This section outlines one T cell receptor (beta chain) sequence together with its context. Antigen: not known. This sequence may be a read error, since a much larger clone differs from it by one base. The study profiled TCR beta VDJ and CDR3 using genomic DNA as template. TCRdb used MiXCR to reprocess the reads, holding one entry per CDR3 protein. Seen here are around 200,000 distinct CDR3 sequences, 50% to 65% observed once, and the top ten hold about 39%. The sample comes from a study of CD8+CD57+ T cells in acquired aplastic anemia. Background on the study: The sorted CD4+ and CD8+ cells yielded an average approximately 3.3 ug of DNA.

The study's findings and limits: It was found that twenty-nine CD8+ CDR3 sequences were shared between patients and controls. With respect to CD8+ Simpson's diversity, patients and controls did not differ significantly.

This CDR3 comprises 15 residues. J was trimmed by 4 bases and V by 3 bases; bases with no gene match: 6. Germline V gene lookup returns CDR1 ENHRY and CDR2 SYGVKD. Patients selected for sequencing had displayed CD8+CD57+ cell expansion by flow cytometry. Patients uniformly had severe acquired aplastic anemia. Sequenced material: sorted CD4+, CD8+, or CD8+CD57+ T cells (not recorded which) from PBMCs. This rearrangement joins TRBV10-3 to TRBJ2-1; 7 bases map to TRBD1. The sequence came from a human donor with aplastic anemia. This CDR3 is CAISEDWGQYNEQFF. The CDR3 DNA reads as TGTGCCATCAGTGAAGATTGGGGACAGTACAATGAGCAGTTCTTC.